This TCR beta chain was captured by sequencing in a study of human T cells and chemical hapten exposure. Time point given: patch test 3, about 24 weeks after DPC sensitization. Treatment noted: therapeutic diphenylcyclopropenone sensitization with weekly scalp DPC. Donors, patients with alopecia ranging from 18 to 70 years old and judged suitable for DPC, provided samples. As the library was built, unique molecular identifiers were attached to individual cDNA molecules. TCRdb reprocessed the RACE reads via MiXCR and lists one record per CDR3 protein. The data show 95,000 to 150,000 distinct CDR3 sequences, about 11% seen once. V shed 7 bases, J shed 6 bases, and the junction held 13 bases outside the gene matches. The CDR3 runs to 15 residues. At least ten counts were recorded for this clonotype.

The starting material was whole blood, obtained in connection with sensitization to the hapten diphenylcyclopropenone (DPC). The V gene is TRBV12-3 or TRBV12-4, the J gene TRBJ2-5, with 8 bases matching TRBD1. This TCR derives from a woman between 45 and 65 years old with alopecia areata. Some clones in this sample may be carry-over from other donors' samples. DNA for the CDR3: TGTGCCAGCACCCGAACCGGGACAGGTCGCCAGACCCAGTACTTC. This encodes CASTRTGTGRQTQYF.